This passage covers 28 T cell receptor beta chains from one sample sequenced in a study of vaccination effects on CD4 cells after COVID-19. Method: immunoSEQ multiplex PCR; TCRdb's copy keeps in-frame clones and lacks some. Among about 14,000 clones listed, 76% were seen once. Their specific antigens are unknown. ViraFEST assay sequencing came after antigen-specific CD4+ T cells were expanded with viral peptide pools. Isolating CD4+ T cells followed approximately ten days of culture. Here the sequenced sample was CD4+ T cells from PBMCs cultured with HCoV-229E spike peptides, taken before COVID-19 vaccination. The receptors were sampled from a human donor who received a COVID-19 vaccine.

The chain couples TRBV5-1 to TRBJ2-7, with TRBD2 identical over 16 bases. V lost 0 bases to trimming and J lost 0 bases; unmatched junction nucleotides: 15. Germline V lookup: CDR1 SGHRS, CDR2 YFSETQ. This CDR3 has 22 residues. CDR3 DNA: TGCGCCAGCAGCTTGGTCCCCTTGCGGGGACTAGCGGGAGGGTTAGGCTCCTACGAGCAGTACTTC. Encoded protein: CASSLVPLRGLAGGLGSYEQYF. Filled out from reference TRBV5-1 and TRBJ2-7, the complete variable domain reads KAGVTQTPRYLIKTRGQQVTLSCSPISGHRSVSWYQQTPGQGLQFLFEYFSETQRNKGNFPGRFSGRQFSNSRSEMNVSTLELGDSALYLCASSLVPLRGLAGGLGSYEQYFGPGTRLTVT.

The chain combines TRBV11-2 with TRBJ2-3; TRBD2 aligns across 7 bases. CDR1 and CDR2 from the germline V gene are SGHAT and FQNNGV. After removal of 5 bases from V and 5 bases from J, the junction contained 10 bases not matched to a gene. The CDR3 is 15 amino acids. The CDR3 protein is CASSPRGEWRDTQYF. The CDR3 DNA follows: TGTGCCAGCAGCCCACGGGGGGAATGGAGAGATACGCAGTATTTT.

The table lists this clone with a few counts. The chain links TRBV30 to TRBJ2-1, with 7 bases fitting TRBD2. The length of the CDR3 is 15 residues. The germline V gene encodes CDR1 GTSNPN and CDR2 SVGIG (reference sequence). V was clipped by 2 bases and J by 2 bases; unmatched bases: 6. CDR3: CAWSPAGRAYNEQFF. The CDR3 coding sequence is TGTGCCTGGAGTCCAGCGGGAAGGGCCTACAATGAGCAGTTCTTC.

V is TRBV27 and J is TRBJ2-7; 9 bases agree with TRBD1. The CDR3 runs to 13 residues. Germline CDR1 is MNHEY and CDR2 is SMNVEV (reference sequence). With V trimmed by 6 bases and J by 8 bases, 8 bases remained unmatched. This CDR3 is CASSPKTGGKQYF. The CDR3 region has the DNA TGTGCCAGCAGCCCAAAAACAGGGGGCAAGCAGTACTTC.

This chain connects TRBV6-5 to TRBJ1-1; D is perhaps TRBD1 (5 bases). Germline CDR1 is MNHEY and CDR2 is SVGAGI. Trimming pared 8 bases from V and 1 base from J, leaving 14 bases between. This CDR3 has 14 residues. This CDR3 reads CASQWGEQNTEAFF. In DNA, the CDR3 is TGTGCCAGCCAATGGGGGGAGCAGAACACTGAAGCTTTCTTT.

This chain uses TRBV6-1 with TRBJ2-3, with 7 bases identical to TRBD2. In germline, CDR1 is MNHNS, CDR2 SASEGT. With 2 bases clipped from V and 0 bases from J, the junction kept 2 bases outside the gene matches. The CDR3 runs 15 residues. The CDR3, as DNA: TGTGCCAGCAGTGAATTAGCGGGCAGCACAGATACGCAGTATTTT. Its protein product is CASSELAGSTDTQYF.

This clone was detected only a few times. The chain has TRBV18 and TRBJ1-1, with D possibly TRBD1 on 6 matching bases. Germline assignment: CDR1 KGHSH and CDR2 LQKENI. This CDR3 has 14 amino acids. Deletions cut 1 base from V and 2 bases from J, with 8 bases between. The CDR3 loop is CASSPQGVNTEAFF. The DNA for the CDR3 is TGTGCCAGCTCACCACAGGGGGTCAACACTGAAGCTTTCTTT. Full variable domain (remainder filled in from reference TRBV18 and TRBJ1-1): NAGVMQNPRHLVRRRGQEARLRCSPMKGHSHVYWYRQLPEEGLKFMVYLQKENIIDESGMPKERFSAEFPKEGPSILRIQQVVRGDSAAYFCASSPQGVNTEAFFGQGTRLTVV.

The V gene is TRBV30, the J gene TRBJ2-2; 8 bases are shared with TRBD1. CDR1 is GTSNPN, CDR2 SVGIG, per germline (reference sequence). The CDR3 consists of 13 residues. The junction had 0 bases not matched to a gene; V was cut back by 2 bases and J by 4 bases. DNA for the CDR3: TGTGCCTGGAGTACAGGGGGCACCGGGGAGCTGTTTTTT. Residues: CAWSTGGTGELFF.

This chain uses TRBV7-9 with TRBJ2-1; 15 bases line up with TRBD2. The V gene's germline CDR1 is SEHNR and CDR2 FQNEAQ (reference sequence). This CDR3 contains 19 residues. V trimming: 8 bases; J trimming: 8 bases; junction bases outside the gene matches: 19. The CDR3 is CASATRGLAGGGLLHEQFF. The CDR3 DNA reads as TGTGCCAGCGCAACCCGGGGACTAGCGGGAGGCGGGCTTCTACATGAGCAGTTCTTC.

The DNA for the CDR3 is TGTGTCGTGACAGGGACGCACACCGGGGAGCTGTTTTTT. It codes for CVVTGTHTGELFF. V is TRBV6-5 and J is TRBJ2-2, with 7 bases matching TRBD1. The CDR3 has 13 residues. CDR1 and CDR2 from the germline V gene are MNHEY and SVGAGI.

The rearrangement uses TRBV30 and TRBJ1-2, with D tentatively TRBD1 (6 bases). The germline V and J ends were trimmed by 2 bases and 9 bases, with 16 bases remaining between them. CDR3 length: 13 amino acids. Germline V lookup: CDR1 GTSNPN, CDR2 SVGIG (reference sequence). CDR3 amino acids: CAWSRDRPRSYTF. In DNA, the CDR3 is TGTGCCTGGAGTCGCGACAGGCCTCGGAGCTACACCTTC.

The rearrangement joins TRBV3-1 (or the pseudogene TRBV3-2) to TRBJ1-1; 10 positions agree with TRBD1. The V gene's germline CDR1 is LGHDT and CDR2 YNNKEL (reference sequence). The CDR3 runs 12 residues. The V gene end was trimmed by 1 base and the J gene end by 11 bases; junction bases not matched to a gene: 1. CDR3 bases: TGTGCCAGCAGCCAAGGGGGACAGGGGGCTTTCTTT. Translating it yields CASSQGGQGAFF.

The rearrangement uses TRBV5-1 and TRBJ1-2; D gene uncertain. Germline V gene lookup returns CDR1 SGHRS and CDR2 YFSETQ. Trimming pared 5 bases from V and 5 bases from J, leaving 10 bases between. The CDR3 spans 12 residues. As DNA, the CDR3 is TGCGCCAGCAGGGACGGGGTTTATGGCTACACCTTC. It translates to CASRDGVYGYTF.

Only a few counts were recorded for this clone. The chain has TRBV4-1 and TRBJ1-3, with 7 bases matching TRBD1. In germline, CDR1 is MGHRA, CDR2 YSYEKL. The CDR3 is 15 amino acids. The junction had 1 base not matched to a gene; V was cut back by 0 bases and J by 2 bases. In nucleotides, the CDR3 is TGCGCCAGCAGCCAAGACAGGGGGACTGGAAACACCATATATTTT. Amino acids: CASSQDRGTGNTIYF.

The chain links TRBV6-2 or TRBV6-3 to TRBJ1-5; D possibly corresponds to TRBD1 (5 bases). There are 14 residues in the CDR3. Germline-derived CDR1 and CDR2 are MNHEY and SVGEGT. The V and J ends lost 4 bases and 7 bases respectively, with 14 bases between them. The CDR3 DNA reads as TGTGCCAGCAGTTTCCCAGGGACGGAGCAGCCCCAGCATTTT. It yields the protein CASSFPGTEQPQHF.

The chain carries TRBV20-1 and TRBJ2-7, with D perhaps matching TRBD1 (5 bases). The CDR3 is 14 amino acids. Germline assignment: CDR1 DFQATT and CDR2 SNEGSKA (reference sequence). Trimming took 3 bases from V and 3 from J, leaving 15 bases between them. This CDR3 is CSASRAGRVYEQYF. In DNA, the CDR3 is TGCAGTGCTAGTAGGGCAGGGCGAGTCTACGAGCAGTACTTC.

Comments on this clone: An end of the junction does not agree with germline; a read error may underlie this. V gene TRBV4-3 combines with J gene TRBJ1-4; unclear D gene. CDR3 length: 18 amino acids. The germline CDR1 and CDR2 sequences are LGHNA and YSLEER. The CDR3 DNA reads TGCGCCAGCAGTCAAGATATAATTAGGGAGAGGGTCTGGGAAAAACTGTTTTTT. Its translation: CASSQDIIRERVWEKLFF.

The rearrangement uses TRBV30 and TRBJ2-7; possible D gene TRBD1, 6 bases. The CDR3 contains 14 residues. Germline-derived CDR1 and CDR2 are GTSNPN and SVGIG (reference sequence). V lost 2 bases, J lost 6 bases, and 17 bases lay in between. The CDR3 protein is CAWSKGHPNAEQYF. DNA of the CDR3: TGTGCCTGGAGTAAGGGACACCCCAACGCCGAGCAGTACTTC.

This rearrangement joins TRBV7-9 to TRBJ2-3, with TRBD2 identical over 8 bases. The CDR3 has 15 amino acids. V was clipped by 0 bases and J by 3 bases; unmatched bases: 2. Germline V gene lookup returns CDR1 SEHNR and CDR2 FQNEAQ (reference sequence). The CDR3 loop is CASSLATGGTDTQYF. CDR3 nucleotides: TGTGCCAGCAGCTTAGCAACGGGAGGGACAGATACGCAGTATTTT.

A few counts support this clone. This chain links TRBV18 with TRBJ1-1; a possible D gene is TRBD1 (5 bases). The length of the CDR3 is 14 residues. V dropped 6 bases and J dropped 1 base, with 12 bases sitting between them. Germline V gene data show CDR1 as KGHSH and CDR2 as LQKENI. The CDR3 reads CASSERTTNTEAFF. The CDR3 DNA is TGTGCCAGCTCCGAGAGGACAACGAACACTGAAGCTTTCTTT.

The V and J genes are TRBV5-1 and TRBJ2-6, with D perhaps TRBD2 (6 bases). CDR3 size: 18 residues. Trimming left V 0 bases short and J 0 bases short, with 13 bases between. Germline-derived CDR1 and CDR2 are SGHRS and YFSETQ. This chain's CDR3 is CASSLGGDAYSGANVLTF. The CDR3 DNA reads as TGCGCCAGCAGCTTGGGCGGGGACGCGTACTCTGGGGCCAACGTCCTGACTTTC.

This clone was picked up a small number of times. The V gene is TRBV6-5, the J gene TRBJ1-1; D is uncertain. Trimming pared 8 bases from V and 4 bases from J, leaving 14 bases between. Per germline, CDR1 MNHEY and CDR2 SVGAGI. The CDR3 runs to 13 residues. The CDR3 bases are TGTGCCAGCCGGGTCGCGACGGGCACTGAAGCTTTCTTT. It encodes CASRVATGTEAFF.

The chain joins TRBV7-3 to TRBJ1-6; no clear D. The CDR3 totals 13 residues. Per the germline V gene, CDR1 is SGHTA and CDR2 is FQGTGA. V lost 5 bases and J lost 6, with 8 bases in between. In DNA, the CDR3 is TGTGCCAGCAGCCCCCGGGTTAATTCACCCCTCCACTTT. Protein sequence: CASSPRVNSPLHF.

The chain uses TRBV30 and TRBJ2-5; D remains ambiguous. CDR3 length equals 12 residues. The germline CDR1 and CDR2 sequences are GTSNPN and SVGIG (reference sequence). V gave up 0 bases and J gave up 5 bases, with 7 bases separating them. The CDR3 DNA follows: TGTGCCTGGAGTGTCTCATCGGAGACCCAGTACTTC. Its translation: CAWSVSSETQYF.

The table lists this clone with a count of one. CDR3 sequence (DNA): TGTGCCAGTAGCAAGGACAGGGGTTTGATCAATGAGCAGTTCTTC. Protein product: CASSKDRGLINEQFF. The chain recombines TRBV19 with TRBJ2-1; TRBD1 matches 9 bases. The CDR3 has 15 residues. Unmatched junction bases numbered 9, after V lost 6 bases and J lost 6 bases. Germline CDR1 LNHDA, CDR2 SQIVND (reference sequence).

The CDR3 loop reads CASSLRPRQGGQETQYF. The CDR3 nucleotides read TGTGCCAGCAGCTTAAGGCCCCGACAGGGCGGACAAGAGACCCAGTACTTC. The chain recombines TRBV7-3 with TRBJ2-5; 7 nucleotides align to TRBD1. Germline trimming cut 1 base from V and 2 bases from J; bases unmatched to any gene: 10. Germline V CDR1 and CDR2: SGHTA, FQGTGA. This CDR3 has 17 amino acids.

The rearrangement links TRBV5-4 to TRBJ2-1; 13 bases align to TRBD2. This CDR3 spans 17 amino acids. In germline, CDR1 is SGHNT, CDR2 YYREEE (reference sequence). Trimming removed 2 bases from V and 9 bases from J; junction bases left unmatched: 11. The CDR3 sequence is CASSFGLAGAHGGEQFF. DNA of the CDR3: TGTGCCAGCAGCTTCGGACTAGCGGGAGCGCACGGGGGTGAGCAGTTCTTC.

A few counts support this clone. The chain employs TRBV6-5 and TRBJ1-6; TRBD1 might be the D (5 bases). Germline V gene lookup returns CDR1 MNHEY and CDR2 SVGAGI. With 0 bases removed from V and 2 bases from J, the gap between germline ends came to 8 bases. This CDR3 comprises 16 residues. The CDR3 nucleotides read TGTGCCAGCAGTTACTCGAGACAGACCTATAATTCACCCCTCCACTTT. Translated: CASSYSRQTYNSPLHF.